The present TCR beta chain was sequenced within a study of shared clonotypes between healthy human individuals (TCRdb year 2020). At the level of the whole study: Two women and three men aged 18 to 49 years were included in the cohort. Per donor, three plates each were used for CD4 naive and CD4 memory, two for CD8 naive, and one for CD8 memory. To estimate repertoire size and how much clonotype sharing occurs between individuals, the study deeply sequenced the blood TCR repertoires of roughly 5 healthy adults. To increase sequencing depth and limit assay-specific biases, TCR repertoire library preparation and sequencing were carried out by different laboratories using diverse techniques. Between about 0.9 and 8.9 billion PBMCs per donor were obtained by leukapheresis.

Comments on this clone: The clone's antigen remains unknown. Base qualities are missing; no much larger clone stands one base away.

The CDR3 goes from the cysteine to the phenylalanine over 14 residues. Only the CDR3 part of the read is kept: 42 bases, read in frame from the first base. V is shortened by 4 bases, J by 4 bases, and the region joining them spans 13 bases. Per the germline V gene, MDHEN is the CDR1 and SYDVKM is the CDR2. Using the deep immunoSEQ assay, multiplex PCR amplified TCR CDR3 regions from genomic DNA. For each cell subset, the extracted genomic DNA was distributed evenly across all wells of several immunoSEQ 96-well plates, and each plate served as one replicate. For sorted subsets, 150 to 200 ng genomic DNA, equal to tens of thousands of T cell genomes, was loaded into each replicate PCR. Purified libraries were quantified with a Qubit 3.0 fluorometer, sized on a Bioanalyzer 2100, and re-quantified with the KAPA Library Quantification kit. A separate single-read 150-cycle Illumina NextSeq 550 flow cell was used to sequence each immunoSEQ 96-well plate. Regarding the original processing steps: Because the immunoSEQ output included only junctional sequences and no quality scores, the filtering could not be the same as the filtering used for full-length reads. Sequences were annotated with PyIR, a Python wrapper for IgBLAST v1.9, using IMGT germline references to assign V/J genes and CDR3. Reads with weak V/J assignments (E-value above 1e-6), missing CDR3, stop codons, out-of-frame junctions, or ambiguous translated residues were removed. A V3J clonotype was defined by an identical inferred V gene, J gene, and CDR3 amino acid sequence. The percentage overlap between two repertoires was calculated by dividing the number of shared unique clonotypes by the size of the smaller repertoire. RTK rarefaction, the Chao1 estimator, and Recon v2.1 estimates of unobserved clonotypes were used to assess repertoire richness. Generation probabilities for all TCRbeta clonotypes obtained by the gDNA method from several donors were computed using OLGA. Entries here come from immuneACCESS through TCRdb and include only in-frame sequences with V and J called. Some clones fail to appear in such tables; in the studies checked, an unresolved V gene covers under half of the shortfall, and the cause of the remainder is unknown. D and trimming come from the DNA, and the V and J calls and clone size come from that table. The sample contains fewer than 2.5 million clones, 93% of them found a single time. The leading ten clones occupy 0.36% of the sample.

The study at large found these results: Rarefaction of sorted-subset datasets indicated incomplete sequencing despite the large sequencing depth. Sampling was restricted to blood, and TCR repertoires in tissue are likely to differ from TCR repertoires in blood. Pairwise subsampling led to the expectation that sequencing depth would affect the degree of clonotype sharing among donors. Sharing across four donors was observed for approximately 5% of naive CD4, around 3.5% of naive CD8, 2.3% of memory CD4, and approximately 0.41% of memory CD8 clonotypes. Compared with non-shared clonotypes, the clonotypes found in all four sorted-subset donors had higher generation probabilities. Because the study included a small number of donors, the genetic and exposure-history diversity represented was limited. Estimated clonotype richness was generally larger for naive than for memory subsets.

Healthy HIV-negative adults with no recently reported acute infections or vaccinations were included as donors. Every donor was a Caucasian adult residing in Nashville, Tennessee, USA. CD4+ T cells were enriched by magnetic negative selection, after which naive cells were positively selected on CD45RA and the negative fraction was taken as the memory subset. Blood was obtained by leukapheresis, after which PBMCs were separated by Ficoll-Histopaque density gradient centrifugation and cryopreserved in liquid nitrogen vapor phase. Purity and quantity of every magnetically sorted T cell population were checked by analytical flow cytometry. Genomic DNA was isolated from each sorted fraction and quantified by UV absorbance on a Nanodrop 2000c.

Recombination connected TRBV28 to TRBJ1-1, and the D gene may be TRBD1, 5 bases matching. This receptor was identified in a man younger than 30 in good health. Some clones in this sample may be carry-over from other donors' samples. The sequenced material came from naive CD4+ T cells from PBMCs. The cell subset or site label of this sample denotes: CD45RA+ positively selected. The DNA sequence follows: TGTGCCAGCAGTTACGGAGGGGCGAGCACTGAAGCTTTCTTT. Its translation reads: CASSYGGASTEAFF.